This T cell receptor (beta chain) originates from a study of blood T cell repertoires in COVID-19. Measured with immunoSEQ multiplex PCR; TCRdb has only the in-frame clones, and not every one. The table has roughly 86,000 clones, roughly 75% seen once; the top ten hold about 8.1%. The V end lost 7 bases, the J end lost 5 bases, and 8 bases lay between the germline ends. The germline V gene has CDR1 SNHLY and CDR2 FYNNEI. CDR3 length equals 12 residues. This receptor was obtained from a man aged 45-65 years who had recovered from COVID-19. Sequenced: peripheral blood. The chain has TRBV2 and TRBJ1-4; D remains unclear. The CDR3: CASTGMNEKLFF. CDR3 nucleotides: TGTGCCAGCACGGGAATGAATGAAAAACTGTTTTTT.